The 29 T cell receptor beta chains below were found in one sample sequenced in a study of CD8+CD57+ T cells in acquired aplastic anemia. Using genomic DNA as the template, TCR beta VDJ and CDR3 profiling was carried out. TCRdb passed the reads through MiXCR, listing each CDR3 protein once. The table records about 98,000 distinct CDR3 sequences, 65% to 70% of them present only once. Sequenced patients had shown CD8+CD57+ cell expansion by flow cytometry. The sample comprised sorted CD4+, CD8+, or CD8+CD57+ T cells (not recorded which) from PBMCs. The receptor set was obtained from a human donor with aplastic anemia.

The chain recombines TRBV13 with TRBJ1-1, with 7 nucleotides matching TRBD1. This CDR3 is built from 11 residues. The ends lost 6 bases at V and 10 bases at J; junction bases unmatched: 5. CDR1 and CDR2 from the germline V gene are PRHDT and FYEKMQ (reference sequence). The CDR3 spells CASSFDRVAFF. The CDR3 DNA reads TGTGCCAGCAGTTTCGACAGGGTAGCTTTCTTT.

The chain links TRBV20-1 to TRBJ2-1; TRBD1 or TRBD2 may be the D gene (5 bases each). This CDR3 has 17 residues. With 3 bases removed from V and 0 bases from J, the gap between germline ends came to 18 bases. The germline CDR1 and CDR2 sequences are DFQATT and SNEGSKA (reference sequence). Here the CDR3 DNA reads TGCAGTGCTAGGGAACAAACAGGACTGAGCTCCTACAATGAGCAGTTCTTC. It translates to CSAREQTGLSSYNEQFF.

A single count supports this clonotype. The chain joins TRBV6-1 to TRBJ1-2; 7 nucleotides match TRBD1. After removal of 6 bases from V and 2 bases from J, the junction contained 9 bases not matched to a gene. The CDR3 runs 15 residues. From germline, CDR1 is MNHNS and CDR2 SASEGT. CDR3 DNA: TGTGCCAGCAGACTCCGAGAGGGACAGAACTATGGCTACACCTTC. This encodes CASRLREGQNYGYTF.

The chain combines TRBV15 with TRBJ2-3, with D perhaps TRBD2 (5 bases). The CDR3 runs to 16 residues. The V gene lost 2 bases and the J gene lost 0 bases, with 12 bases spanning the gap. The germline gives CDR1 LNHNV, CDR2 YYDKDF (reference sequence). The CDR3 here is CATSRLAPISTDTQYF. The CDR3 region has the DNA TGTGCCACCAGCAGACTAGCCCCTATTAGCACAGATACGCAGTATTTT.

This clonotype was detected only once. This chain links TRBV9 with TRBJ1-2, with D possibly TRBD1 on 6 matching bases. V was clipped by 5 bases and J by 4 bases, with 12 bases between them. This CDR3 has 13 residues. CDR1 is SGDLS, CDR2 YYNGEE, per germline. Here the CDR3 DNA reads TGTGCCAGCAGTGAGGGGGGACTCTATGGCTACACCTTC. Amino acid sequence: CASSEGGLYGYTF.

V is TRBV20-1 and J is TRBJ2-3, with D perhaps TRBD1 (5 bases). Between the trimmed V and J ends, which lost 5 bases and 0 bases, there was a span of 15 bases. CDR3 length: 15 residues. Per the germline V gene, CDR1 is DFQATT and CDR2 is SNEGSKA (reference sequence). CDR3 loop: CSARYRQGSTDTQYF. As DNA, the CDR3 is TGCAGTGCTCGTTATCGTCAGGGTAGCACAGATACGCAGTATTTT.

This clonotype was recorded many times. The V and J genes are TRBV19 and TRBJ2-1; D call uncertain. There are 15 residues in the CDR3. Germline values: CDR1 LNHDA, CDR2 SQIVND (reference sequence). Trimming stripped 2 bases from V and 0 bases from J, with 8 bases between. CDR3 coding DNA: TGTGCCAGTAGTATACAGGAAAGCTCCTACAATGAGCAGTTCTTC. This translates into CASSIQESSYNEQFF.

This rearrangement joins TRBV11-1 to TRBJ2-3; TRBD2 matches at 14 bases. The germline V gene encodes CDR1 SGHAT and CDR2 FQDESV (reference sequence). The CDR3 loop spans 17 amino acids. V gave up 5 bases and J gave up 2 bases; unmatched junction bases: 6. CDR3 residues: CASSPGLAGGNTDTQYF. DNA for the CDR3: TGTGCCAGCAGCCCCGGACTAGCGGGGGGAAACACAGATACGCAGTATTTT. The full variable domain, completed using reference TRBV11-1 and TRBJ2-3, is EAEVAQSPRYKITEKSQAVAFWCDPISGHATLYWYRQILGQGPELLVQFQDESVVDDSQLPKDRFSAERLKGVDSTLKIQPAELGDSAMYLCASSPGLAGGNTDTQYFGPGTRLTVL.

This clonotype was observed at least ten times. This sequence joins TRBV4-1 and TRBJ1-2; 7 nucleotides agree with TRBD1. Germline V CDR1 and CDR2: MGHRA, YSYEKL. With 1 base clipped from V and 8 bases from J, the junction kept 7 bases outside the gene matches. CDR3 length equals 14 residues. The CDR3 bases are TGCGCCAGCAGCCAAGTGGTACGGACAGGCGGCTACACCTTC. Residues: CASSQVVRTGGYTF.

The J gene is TRBJ1-6, the V gene TRBV2; D is undetermined. CDR1 and CDR2 from the germline V gene are SNHLY and FYNNEI. V lost 6 bases and J 7 bases, leaving 10 bases between the germline ends. The CDR3 has 13 amino acids. CDR3 in amino acids: CASSYTLNSPLHF. CDR3 in DNA: TGTGCCAGCAGCTATACGTTAAATTCACCCCTCCACTTT.

J is TRBJ2-5 and V is TRBV7-6; D not certain. Germline V lookup: CDR1 SGHVS, CDR2 FNYEAQ. Trimming removed 4 bases at V and 2 bases at J, with 5 bases between. CDR3 length: 12 amino acids. This CDR3 reads CASSSGQETQYF. In nucleotides, the CDR3 is TGTGCCAGCAGCTCGGGTCAAGAGACCCAGTACTTC.

V is TRBV15 and J is TRBJ1-2; 12 nucleotides match TRBD1. The CDR3 runs 15 residues. Germline CDR1 and CDR2: LNHNV and YYDKDF (reference sequence). With V trimmed by 3 bases and J by 4 bases, 3 bases remained unmatched. CDR3 protein: CATSRGQGAGYGYTF. The CDR3, as DNA: TGTGCCACCAGCAGGGGACAGGGGGCGGGCTATGGCTACACCTTC.

This clonotype was recorded a few times. V is TRBV2 and J is TRBJ1-5; 8 nucleotides align to TRBD1. Germline V gene lookup returns CDR1 SNHLY and CDR2 FYNNEI. Trimming cost V 8 bases and J 3 bases; bases outside gene matches: 3. CDR3 size: 13 residues. The CDR3 DNA follows: TGTGCCAGCGGGACAGGTTTCAATCAGCCCCAGCATTTT. It translates to CASGTGFNQPQHF.

V and J are TRBV7-9 and TRBJ2-7; TRBD2 matches at 12 bases. V dropped 5 bases and J dropped 3; count of bases not matched to a gene: 5. This CDR3 comprises 15 residues. Germline values: CDR1 SEHNR, CDR2 FQNEAQ (reference sequence). The CDR3 loop reads CASSQGGLAGYEQYF. For the CDR3, the DNA is TGTGCCAGCAGCCAGGGGGGACTAGCGGGCTACGAGCAGTACTTC.

The rearrangement links TRBV19 to TRBJ1-5, with D hard to call. Trimming pared 3 bases from V and 4 bases from J, leaving 10 bases between. This CDR3 has 14 amino acids. Per germline, CDR1 LNHDA and CDR2 SQIVND (reference sequence). The CDR3 sequence is CASSMVRQNQPQHF. In DNA, the CDR3 is TGTGCCAGTAGTATGGTGCGGCAGAATCAGCCCCAGCATTTT.

This chain uses TRBV6-4 with TRBJ1-2; D unclear. The ends were cut back, 5 bases at V and 2 bases at J, with 15 bases in the middle. There are 15 residues in the CDR3. From germline, CDR1 is MRHNA and CDR2 SNTAGT. The CDR3 loop is CASSPVGGTNYGYTF. The CDR3 DNA is TGTGCCAGCAGTCCGGTCGGAGGAACCAACTATGGCTACACCTTC.

This clonotype was detected once. This chain links TRBV4-3 with TRBJ2-7, with D perhaps TRBD1 (5 bases). In germline, CDR1 is LGHNA, CDR2 YSLEER. The CDR3 consists of 17 residues. V was trimmed by 0 bases and J by 3 bases, leaving 18 bases between them. The CDR3 spells CASSQDWGAVTRYEQYF. Here the CDR3 DNA reads TGCGCCAGCAGCCAAGATTGGGGCGCAGTGACCCGCTACGAGCAGTACTTC.

A few counts support this clonotype. The chain is built from TRBV20-1 and TRBJ2-7; TRBD2 agrees at 7 bases. V trimming: 4 bases; J trimming: 5 bases; junction bases outside the gene matches: 11. The germline gives CDR1 DFQATT, CDR2 SNEGSKA (reference sequence). The CDR3 consists of 14 residues. CDR3 in amino acids: CSANGAGDRNEQYF. Written as DNA, the CDR3 is TGCAGTGCTAATGGCGCGGGGGACCGAAACGAGCAGTACTTC.

The J gene is TRBJ2-7, the V gene TRBV20-1; tentative D call: TRBD2 (5 bases). V dropped 6 bases and J dropped 0 bases, with 15 bases sitting between them. Germline CDR1 reads DFQATT; CDR2 reads SNEGSKA (reference sequence). The CDR3 consists of 14 residues. The CDR3 DNA reads TGCAGTGCCCTAGCTCCGGGTCTCTCCTACGAGCAGTACTTC. Translating gives CSALAPGLSYEQYF.

The chain links TRBV9 to TRBJ2-2; D gene ambiguous. Germline lookup yields CDR1 SGDLS and CDR2 YYNGEE. The CDR3 has 14 amino acids. Trimming pared 4 bases from V and 7 bases from J, leaving 14 bases between. The CDR3 protein is CASSPLPGFGELFF. The DNA of the CDR3 is TGTGCCAGCAGCCCACTCCCAGGTTTCGGGGAGCTGTTTTTT.

The chain couples TRBV20-1 to TRBJ2-7, with D perhaps TRBD2 (6 bases). V gave up 2 bases and J gave up 5 bases, with 10 bases separating them. This CDR3 has 12 amino acids. Germline CDR1 DFQATT, CDR2 SNEGSKA (reference sequence). CDR3 DNA sequence: TGCAGTGCTAGAAGGAGGGACCACGAGCAGTACTTC. It encodes CSARRRDHEQYF.

This clonotype was seen just once. Here the CDR3 reads CASSQESWTSGLNNEQFF. The CDR3 DNA reads as TGTGCCAGCAGCCAAGAATCATGGACTAGCGGCCTAAACAATGAGCAGTTCTTC. J is TRBJ2-1 and V is TRBV14; 10 bases line up with TRBD2. Trimming removed 0 bases from V and 5 bases from J; junction bases left unmatched: 10. The CDR3 runs 18 residues. CDR1 and CDR2 (germline): SGHDN, FVKESK.

This clonotype has at least ten counts. CDR3 in DNA: TGCGCCAGCAGCGGAGACGTGTCCGAAAACTACGAGCAGTACTTC. Translation: CASSGDVSENYEQYF. The chain uses TRBV5-1 and TRBJ2-7; D unclear. V was trimmed by 4 bases and J by 3 bases, leaving 17 bases between them. The CDR3 loop spans 15 amino acids. Germline CDR1 is SGHRS and CDR2 is YFSETQ.

V is TRBV25-1 and J is TRBJ2-1, with 12 bases fitting TRBD2. The CDR3 sequence is 14 residues long. With 7 bases clipped from V and 9 bases from J, the junction kept 7 bases outside the gene matches. CDR1 is MGHDK, CDR2 SYGVNS, per germline. The CDR3 loop reads CASTASGRAFEQFF. CDR3 in DNA: TGTGCCAGCACGGCTAGCGGGAGGGCCTTTGAGCAGTTCTTC. The variable domain in full, with the rest retrieved from reference TRBV25-1 and TRBJ2-1, is EADIYQTPRYLVIGTGKKITLECSQTMGHDKMYWYQQDPGMELHLIHYSYGVNSTEKGDLSSESTVSRIRTEHFPLTLESARPSHTSQYLCASTASGRAFEQFFGPGTRLTVL.

The chain has TRBV11-1 and TRBJ2-3; 11 positions agree with TRBD2. CDR1 and CDR2 (germline): SGHAT, FQDESV (reference sequence). V dropped 5 bases and J dropped 1; count of bases not matched to a gene: 2. The CDR3 contains 15 residues. CDR3 sequence reads: CASSALAGGTDTQYF. In nucleotides, the CDR3 is TGTGCCAGCAGCGCACTAGCGGGGGGCACAGATACGCAGTATTTT.

The sample holds one count of this clonotype. The chain links TRBV10-3 to TRBJ2-7; weak D call: TRBD1 (6 bases). CDR3 size: 14 residues. V lost 8 bases, J lost 0 bases, and 14 bases lay in between. Germline V gene lookup returns CDR1 ENHRY and CDR2 SYGVKD. DNA of the CDR3: TGTGCCATCGTGCAGGGGCCGAGCTCCTACGAGCAGTACTTC. It encodes CAIVQGPSSYEQYF.

The chain links TRBV19 to TRBJ1-6; the D is unclear. V dropped 4 bases and J dropped 6 bases, with 4 bases sitting between them. Germline loops: CDR1 LNHDA, CDR2 SQIVND (reference sequence). CDR3 length: 12 residues. The CDR3, as DNA: TGTGCCAGTAGTAGAGCTAATTCACCCCTCCACTTT. Amino acids: CASSRANSPLHF.

This clonotype was picked up one time. The chain recombines TRBV9 with TRBJ1-6; no clear D gene. The V gene lost 1 base and the J gene lost 9 bases, with 5 bases spanning the gap. The CDR3 is made up of 12 amino acids. Germline CDR1 is SGDLS and CDR2 is YYNGEE. CDR3 protein: CASSVSSSPLHF. CDR3 bases: TGTGCCAGCAGCGTATCAAGTTCACCCCTCCACTTT. The variable domain in full, with the rest retrieved from reference TRBV9 and TRBJ1-6, is DSGVTQTPKHLITATGQRVTLRCSPRSGDLSVYWYQQSLDQGLQFLIQYYNGEERAKGNILERFSAQQFPDLHSELNLSSLELGDSALYFCASSVSSSPLHFGNGTRLTVT.

This clonotype occurred a few times. This rearrangement joins TRBV10-3 to TRBJ2-7; possibly TRBD1 or TRBD2 for D (5 bases each). Trimming removed 3 bases at V and 2 bases at J, with 17 bases between. Germline V gene sequence: CDR1 ENHRY, CDR2 SYGVKD. The CDR3 is made up of 16 amino acids. CDR3 in amino acids: CAISDLLGTATYEQYF. CDR3 nucleotide sequence: TGTGCCATCAGTGATCTTCTCGGGACGGCCACCTACGAGCAGTACTTC.